The following is a T cell receptor beta chain sequence with its context. The CDR3 is 15 amino acids. V lost 5 bases and J lost 3, with 14 bases in between. Germline assignment: CDR1 SGHNT and CDR2 YENEEA. Profiling relied on immunoSEQ multiplex PCR, and the TCRdb table lists in-frame clones only, not all of them. The table shows approximately 320,000 clones, with roughly 85% occurring only once. This sample is drawn from a study of blood T cell repertoires in COVID-19. Study details: The cDNA or gDNA used as material had been derived from T cells, B-cell-depleted T cells, or PBMCs.

The specimen sequenced was peripheral blood. The sequence came from a human donor in a cohort sampled during active COVID-19. This chain uses TRBV11-3 with TRBJ1-3, with unresolved D. For the CDR3, the DNA is TGTGCCAGCAGCGTCACCGGAGGGAGTGGAAACACCATATATTTT. It is translated as CASSVTGGSGNTIYF.